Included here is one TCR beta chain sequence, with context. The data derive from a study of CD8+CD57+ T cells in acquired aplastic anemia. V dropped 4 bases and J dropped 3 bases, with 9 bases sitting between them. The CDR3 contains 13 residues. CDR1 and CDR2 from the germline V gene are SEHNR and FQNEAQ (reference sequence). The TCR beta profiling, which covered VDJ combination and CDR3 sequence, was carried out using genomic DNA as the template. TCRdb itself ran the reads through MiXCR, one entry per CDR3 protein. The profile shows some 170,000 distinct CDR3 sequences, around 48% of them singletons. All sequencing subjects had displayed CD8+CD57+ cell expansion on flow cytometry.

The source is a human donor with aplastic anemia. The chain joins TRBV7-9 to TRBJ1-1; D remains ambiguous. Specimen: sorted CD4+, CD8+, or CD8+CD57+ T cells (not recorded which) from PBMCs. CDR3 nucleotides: TGTGCCAGCAGCTCTACAGTAGACACTGAAGCTTTCTTT. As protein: CASSSTVDTEAFF.